This T cell receptor beta chain was sequenced during a study of shared clonotypes between healthy human individuals. The CDR3 has 15 residues. Germline lookup yields CDR1 SGDLS and CDR2 YYNGEE. The V gene lost 0 bases and the J gene lost 2 bases, with 12 bases spanning the gap. Several immunoSEQ 96-well plates shared each subset's DNA, each plate a replicate. Sequenced by immunoSEQ multiplex PCR; TCRdb stores in-frame clones only, minus some. The data contain nearly 750,000 clones, over 55% of them singletons. Worth noting for this clone: Its target is unknown.

The study, taken as a whole, reports: Clonotype sharing among donors likely depends on sequencing depth. The low donor count limited represented genetic and exposure-history diversity. Rarefaction curves obtained for sorted subsets showed sequencing incomplete despite large depth.

The TCR originated in a woman aged 25 to 39 in good health. The specimen was memory CD4+ T cells sorted from blood. Subset here: CD45RA-negative fraction. This chain links TRBV9 with TRBJ2-7, with no clear D. The CDR3 region has the DNA TGTGCCAGCAGCGTAGGGACCTTATCGGCCTACGAGCAGTACTTC. Its translation is CASSVGTLSAYEQYF.